This entry describes one T cell receptor (beta chain). Its antigen is unknown. One base away there is no much larger clone; base qualities are not given. The source of the sample is a study of cytomegalovirus exposure and HLA in healthy donors (dated by TCRdb to the late 2010s). About the full investigation: An earlier analysis of some 620 of the donors reported approximately 280 Gb of sequence data and 117 million unique TCR beta sequences obtained from about 200 million T cells. An early release that covered 500 to 800 HLA-typed donors contained around 300 gigabases of sequencing data and tens of millions of unique TCR sequences. Of the roughly 390 genotyped donors, 80% to 90% were placed in the genetic ancestry cluster associated with self-reported Caucasian donors. The study aimed to test whether signatures of past pathogen exposure could be identified by cataloging public T cell receptors. The T cell repertoires of under 750 subjects were profiled by immunosequencing and related to cytomegalovirus serostatus. Besides the first cohort of around 670 subjects, a separate validation cohort made up of 120 or so different subjects was used. The study combined high-throughput TCR immunosequencing, statistical association of individual TCRs with disease status, and machine learning to predict cytomegalovirus infection status. A later analysis re-examined previously published TCR beta repertoires from around 670 donors and added high-resolution HLA genotyping to investigate patterns of TCR occurrence. Rather than drawing on any new phenotypic data, the later analysis identified candidate immune exposures from TCR beta sequences and the way those sequences occurred across donors. In an earlier analysis of more than 550 of the donors, high-throughput TCR beta sequencing was used to judge whether each TCR beta V gene segment behaved as functional or pseudogenic. Alongside the repertoire data, information on donor age, sex, ethnicity and CMV serostatus was compiled. In a later genetic analysis, genome-wide SNP genotypes for about 65% of the 666 donors were used, and that subset was treated as a discovery cohort. All discovery cohort repertoires had been generated on a single sequencing platform. HLA typing included class I and class II loci at four-digit resolution. Typing coverage differed by locus: A, B, C, DRB1 and DQB1 were typed in roughly 629-640 donors, DQA1 in around 500, DPA1 in 600 to 610, and DPB1 in approximately 450. About five DR-DQ haplotypes were treated as single units for association and clustering because of strong linkage in the cohort. Among almost 400 genotyped donors of the cohort, an average of 235,054 unique TCR beta nucleotide sequences were sequenced per donor, around a sixth of them non-productive.

The library was generated by the immunoSEQ multiplex PCR assay. The multiplex PCR relied on a mix of 60 forward primers for TCR Vbeta segments and 13 reverse primers for TCR Jbeta segments. A multiplex PCR assay on genomic DNA amplified the CDR3 region of rearranged TCR beta genes. The amplified TCR beta libraries were sequenced on the Illumina HiSeq System as 87-base-pair reads. Regarding the original processing steps: Across the 700 or so repertoires, a later analysis counted tens of millions of unique TCR beta chains, some 11 million of which were shared by at least two donors. To remove PCR and sequencing errors, raw reads were error-corrected and collapsed into unique sequences using a nearest-neighbor algorithm that merged closely related sequences. Alignment of CDR3 sequences to IMGT reference sequences was used to assign V, D and J gene segments. For a sequence to be retained, at least a six-nucleotide match to both a V gene segment and a J gene segment was required. A rearrangement counted as productive if the CDR3 had no stop codons and remained in frame with V and J, and every other rearrangement counted as non-productive. Following IMGT convention, CDR3 was defined as the stretch from the second conserved V-encoded cysteine up to the conserved J-encoded phenylalanine. In an earlier analysis of around 540 of the donors, sequences lacking an unambiguous match to a single V gene segment were excluded. In an earlier analysis of several hundred of the donors, V segments were called functional above 56.7% productive rearrangements and were called segregating when the between-donor standard deviation exceeded 5%. A statistical classification framework was built for diagnosing cytomegalovirus status from the catalog of TCR beta chain sequences. V and J gene assignment, in a later analysis, came from comparing TCR nucleotide sequences with IMGT/GENE-DB human TR gene sequences. A later analysis assigned CDR3 sequences and most-parsimonious VDJ recombination scenarios with the TCRdist pipeline. In a later analysis, each TCR beta chain was defined by its CDR3 amino acid sequence together with its V-gene family, and reads lacking a unique V-gene family were excluded. To address suspected cross-contamination and a sequencing artifact, a later analysis removed over 500 highly shared, low-generation-probability nucleotide sequences. A later analysis calculated a clonal expansion index for each public chain from normalized within-repertoire ranks of inferred template counts. In a later analysis, generation probabilities were computed with a VDJ recombination model fitted to out-of-frame rearrangements, and the resulting probabilities were checked against IGoR. In a later analysis, TCR-TCR, TCR-HLA and TCR-CMV co-occurrence was scored with hypergeometric tests, and a repertoire-size bias correction was applied to TCR pairs. False discovery rates were estimated in a later analysis by permuting HLA or CMV assignments 20 times. In a later analysis, co-occurring TCRs were grouped using DBSCAN, and TCRdist sequence similarity was added for clustering within HLA-allele-positive subsets. For co-occurrence clustering, repertoires with fewer than 30,000 or more than 120,000 public chains were excluded, along with 4 to 6 repertoires with anomalous nucleotide sharing. TCRdb carries this immuneACCESS record with in-frame sequences only. Its versions omit some clonotypes, under half of them owing to an unresolved V gene in the studies checked, with the rest unexplained. The V and J calls and the clone size are those of that table, but D and trimming were determined from the DNA. In this sample the table shows 200,000 to 250,000 clones, about 78% of which occur a single time. The ten largest account for 3.8% of the sample.

The cohort comprised several hundred healthy bone marrow donors. At the time of sampling, every cohort member was nominally healthy, though immune exposures that went unrecorded were likely present. The donor tested CMV seronegative and was one of the 352 seronegative cohort members. A peripheral blood sample was provided by each donor, and peripheral blood mononuclear cells were used for TCR beta sequencing. The Qiagen DNeasy Blood Extraction Kit was used to extract genomic DNA from the blood cell samples. Via the germline V gene, CDR1 is MNHEY and CDR2 SVGAGI. Deletion took 6 bases off V and 8 bases off J, with a span of 19 bases between the germline ends. Reading from cysteine to phenylalanine, the CDR3 counts 14 amino acids. Only the CDR3 part of the read is kept: 42 bases, read in frame from the first base. General conclusions and limits of the study: The presence/absence analyses assumed that sequencing depth was roughly uniform across donors, and that assumption may not be true. Most CMV-associated TCR beta chains appeared to be HLA-restricted in a later analysis, and the HLA associations seemed to be driven largely by CMV exposure. In a later genetic analysis, fewer N-insertions in productive TCRs were reported among donors in an Asian-associated ancestry cluster than the 666-donor mean. The earlier analysis of approximately 540 of the donors excluded about 16 rarely observed V segments, including chromosome 9 orphons, because counts were too low. A later analysis found that TCR association rates varied across HLA loci, with DRB1 alleles showing the most associated TCRs and HLA-C alleles the fewest. HLA typing was unavailable for some donors at each locus, so association tests used only the typed subset. The sequencing pipeline was judged likely to have produced a cluster of highly shared sequence variants as a technical artifact. In a later genetic analysis, a missense DCLRE1C variant was associated with V-gene and J-gene trimming of TCR beta chains, and the association was replicated in an independent cohort. A further reported finding was that TCR beta sequences accurately predicted the HLA-A and HLA-B alleles for most subjects in the first cohort. Immune exposure information for the cohort was limited to CMV serostatus. While some public TCRs were present in many individuals, most TCR sequences turned up only very rarely across donors. Correlated functional status among segregating V segments might be attributable to linkage disequilibrium, but an unknown experimental factor could not be ruled out. The classifier was reported to diagnose cytomegalovirus status with high specificity and sensitivity in both the original and validation cohorts. A later analysis reported that several top co-occurrence clusters appeared linked to parvovirus B19, influenza, CMV and Epstein-Barr virus. An earlier analysis of some 560 of the donors showed that most TCR beta V segments appeared in productive rearrangements either about 87% or about 30% of the time, which broadly matched IMGT annotations. When HLA alleles, especially DR and DQ, strongly co-occurred, TCR associations were difficult to assign to individual alleles. Specific HLA alleles were associated with over 15,000 TCR beta sequences at a false discovery rate of 0.05 in a later analysis. In vitro tests confirmed that three of the cytomegalovirus-associated TCR beta chains recognize cytomegalovirus antigens. The 87-base-pair reads could not distinguish some IMGT-functional V segments, including TRBV6-2 and TRBV6-3, so those segments were excluded. In a later analysis, HLA-associated TCR beta chains showed more clonal expansion and lower generation probabilities than non-associated chains that were equally common. According to the authors, the approach could potentially be generalized to other disease states and immunological phenotypes. Only TCR beta chains were sequenced in this cohort, and the absence of alpha or paired-chain data limited detectable features. The study gave a list of 150 to 200 TCR beta chains associated with cytomegalovirus.

Here the chain combines TRBV6-5 and TRBJ1-2; tentative D gene TRBD1, with 5 bases matching. This receptor was obtained from a male donor in good health and CMV-seronegative. The sample was PBMCs. The CDR3 corresponds to CASSPDTRSGGYTF. The nucleotides read TGTGCCAGCAGCCCGGACACTCGCTCTGGGGGCTACACCTTC.